Detailed here is one T cell receptor beta chain. The antigen it recognizes is unknown. No much larger clonotype is one base removed from it; base qualities were not supplied. Healthy HIV-negative adults with no recently reported acute infections or vaccinations were included as donors. All donors were Caucasian adults living in Nashville, Tennessee, USA. The CD8 memory samples were a combination of magnetically selected CD45RO+ cells and CCR7-negative CD45RA+ effector memory (TemRA) cells. Blood was collected by leukapheresis, and PBMCs were isolated by Ficoll-Histopaque density gradient centrifugation and then cryopreserved in liquid nitrogen vapor phase. Analytical flow cytometry was used to check the purity and quantity of each magnetically sorted T cell population. Genomic DNA was isolated from each sorted fraction and quantified by UV absorbance on a Nanodrop 2000c. Relative to germline, V is 8 bases shorter and J is 4 bases shorter, with 14 bases between their ends. Based on the germline V gene, the CDR1 and CDR2 sequences are MNHEY and SVGAGI. The CDR3 holds 14 amino acids from the cysteine to the phenylalanine. Only the CDR3 part of the read is kept: 42 bases, read in frame from the first base.

Using the deep immunoSEQ assay, multiplex PCR amplified TCR CDR3 regions from genomic DNA. For each cell subset, the extracted genomic DNA was distributed evenly across all wells of several immunoSEQ 96-well plates, and each plate served as one replicate. Each replicate PCR for sorted subsets received about 200 ng genomic DNA, equal to tens of thousands of T cell genomes. Purified libraries were measured with a Qubit 3.0 fluorometer, size-checked on a Bioanalyzer 2100, and measured again with the KAPA Library Quantification kit. Every immunoSEQ 96-well plate was sequenced on a separate single-read 150-cycle Illumina NextSeq 550 flow cell. The authors processed their data as follows. Because the immunoSEQ output included only junctional sequences and no quality scores, the filtering could not be the same as the filtering used for full-length reads. To assign V/J genes and CDR3, sequences were annotated against IMGT germline references using PyIR, a Python wrapper for IgBLAST v1.9. Reads were filtered out if the reads had weak V/J assignments (E-value above 1e-6), no CDR3, stop codons, out-of-frame junctions, or ambiguous translated residues. V3J clonotypes were defined by identical inferred V gene, J gene, and CDR3 amino acid sequence. Percentage overlap between repertoires was calculated by dividing the number of shared unique clonotypes by the size of the smaller repertoire. Three approaches were used to assess repertoire richness: RTK rarefaction, the Chao1 estimator, and Recon v2.1 estimates of unobserved clonotypes. For all TCRbeta clonotypes obtained by the gDNA method from four donors, generation probabilities were computed with OLGA. TCRdb holds this immuneACCESS table with in-frame rearrangements only. Some clones are missing; in checked studies, unresolved V genes explain under half, and the rest has no known cause. V and J calls and clone size are as listed in that table; D and trimming were resolved from the DNA. Present in this sample are about 690,000 clones, roughly 91% of which were seen just once. In total, the top ten clones hold 34% of the sample.

This sample was taken from a study of shared clonotypes between healthy human individuals (TCRdb year 2020). Regarding the research as a whole: The cohort included three men and two women between 18 and 49 years of age. For each donor, CD4 naive and CD4 memory were each run on three plates, CD8 naive on two plates, and CD8 memory on one plate. The study deeply sequenced blood TCR repertoires of 5 or 6 healthy adults to estimate repertoire size and the extent of clonotype sharing between individuals. Libraries were prepared and TCR repertoires were sequenced by different laboratories using diverse techniques, in order to increase sequencing depth and limit assay-specific biases. Leukapheresis yielded between about 0.9 and 9 billion PBMCs per donor.

What the authors observed across the whole study: Sharing across several donors was observed for approximately 5% of naive CD4, less than 4% of naive CD8, 2% to 2.5% of memory CD4, and about 0.39% of memory CD8 clonotypes. Compared with non-shared clonotypes, the clonotypes found in all four sorted-subset donors had higher generation probabilities. Pairwise subsampling indicated that sequencing depth was expected to affect the degree of clonotype sharing among donors. Sampling was restricted to blood, and TCR repertoires in tissues likely differ from the TCR repertoires found in blood. Because the study included only a small number of donors, the genetic and exposure-history diversity represented was limited. Estimated clonotype richness was generally larger for naive than for memory subsets. Rarefaction of sorted-subset datasets indicated incomplete sequencing despite the large sequencing depth.

Sequenced input: memory CD8+ T cells from PBMCs. The sample's cell subset or site label, decoded: CD45RO+ cells pooled with CCR7-negative TemRA cells. This receptor was identified in a man between 18 and 29 years old in good health. Some clones in this sample may be carry-over from other donors' samples. The chain links TRBV6-5 with TRBJ2-2, with TRBD2 as a weak D call on 6 bases. For the CDR3, the sequence is CASRPSVSTGELFF. The nucleotide sequence is given as TGTGCCAGCCGCCCTAGCGTTTCCACCGGGGAGCTGTTTTTT.